These 12 T cell receptor beta chains were all obtained from the same sample, sequenced in a study of cytomegalovirus exposure and HLA in healthy donors. Primers included in the PCR were 60 Vbeta and 13 Jbeta primers. Produced via immunoSEQ multiplex PCR; TCRdb's table is partial and in-frame only. The sample lists about 190,000 clones, 65% to 80% occurring once. Sequenced: PBMCs. All receptors derive from a man between 25 and 39 years old in good health and CMV-seropositive.

The chain employs TRBV7-2 and TRBJ2-1; TRBD2 matches 8 bases. V was pared by 7 bases and J by 10 bases, with 6 bases of the junction left unmatched. In germline, CDR1 is SGHTA, CDR2 FQGNSA. The CDR3 has 12 residues. CDR3 amino acids: CASTRGGVEQFF. DNA for the CDR3: TGTGCCAGCACCCGGGGGGGGGTAGAGCAGTTCTTC.

V is TRBV11-2 and J is TRBJ1-2, with 9 nucleotides matching TRBD1. CDR3 length: 14 amino acids. From germline, CDR1 is SGHAT and CDR2 FQNNGV. J gave up 6 bases and V 5 bases, and 7 bases lay outside the gene matches. The CDR3 bases are TGTGCCAGCAGCACACAGGGGGCGCGTCATGGCTACACCTTC. It yields the protein CASSTQGARHGYTF.

The chain combines TRBV11-1 with TRBJ2-3, with 11 bases identical to TRBD2. Looked up from germline, CDR1 is SGHAT and CDR2 is FQDESV (reference sequence). V lost 5 bases, J lost 4 bases, and 5 bases stayed unmatched. The CDR3 is 15 residues long. The CDR3 spells CASSLSGRASDTQYF. The CDR3 DNA reads as TGTGCCAGCAGCCTTAGCGGGAGGGCCTCAGATACGCAGTATTTT.

This clone was seen a few times. The chain uses TRBV6-7 and TRBJ2-3, with a weak D call TRBD1 (6 bases). TRBV6-7 is treated as an ORF (open reading frame) with a function not yet certain. The CDR3 runs to 16 residues. V gave up 10 bases and J gave up 2 bases, with 22 bases separating them. The CDR3 here is CATCPLDRSYTDTQYF. The CDR3 bases are TGTGCCACCTGCCCGCTGGACAGATCCTACACAGATACGCAGTATTTT.

The chain joins TRBV28 to TRBJ2-7, with D tentatively TRBD1 (6 bases). CDR3 length: 12 amino acids. The V and J ends lost 8 bases and 5 bases respectively, with 13 bases between them. Germline V CDR1 and CDR2: MDHEN, SYDVKM. DNA for the CDR3: TGTGCCAGCCTGGGGTACAGGGACGAGCAGTACTTC. It codes for CASLGYRDEQYF.

The V call is TRBV15, the J call TRBJ2-7; 8 nucleotides agree with TRBD2. CDR1 and CDR2 (germline): LNHNV, YYDKDF (reference sequence). The CDR3 length is 14 residues. J lost 3 bases, V lost 0 bases, and 1 base had no gene match. CDR3 sequence (DNA): TGTGCCACCAGCAGAGAGGCGGGGGGCTACGAGCAGTACTTC. Protein product: CATSREAGGYEQYF.

This chain connects TRBV19 to TRBJ2-7; possible D gene TRBD1, 6 bases. The germline CDR1 and CDR2 sequences are LNHDA and SQIVND (reference sequence). V was cut by 3 bases and J by 2 bases, with 14 bases left in between. CDR3 length: 15 amino acids. DNA of the CDR3: TGTGCCAGTAGTATCACCGGGACAAGTCCCTACGAGCAGTACTTC. Translation: CASSITGTSPYEQYF.

J is TRBJ2-7 and V is TRBV28, with 10 bases identical to TRBD2. The V gene's germline CDR1 is MDHEN and CDR2 SYDVKM. This CDR3 is 14 amino acids long. With 9 bases clipped from V and 2 bases from J, the junction kept 7 bases outside the gene matches. In nucleotides, the CDR3 is TGTGCCAGTAGCGCGAGCGGGGGGGCCTACGAGCAGTACTTC. Encoded protein: CASSASGGAYEQYF.

The chain has TRBV5-5 and TRBJ1-2, with D maybe TRBD1 (6 bases). Trimming stripped 0 bases from V and 4 bases from J, with 10 bases between. Germline V lookup: CDR1 SGHKS, CDR2 YYEKEE (reference sequence). This CDR3 has 14 amino acids. The CDR3 sequence is CASSLVGGAYGYTF. CDR3 sequence (DNA): TGTGCCAGCAGCTTGGTCGGGGGGGCCTATGGCTACACCTTC.

This chain connects TRBV29-1 to TRBJ2-1; 8 positions match TRBD1. The CDR3 spans 14 residues. V shed 4 bases, J shed 1 base, and the junction held 3 bases outside the gene matches. CDR1 is SQVTM and CDR2 is ANQGSEA in the germline V gene. The CDR3 sequence: CSVARTGSYNEQFF. The CDR3 region has the DNA TGCAGCGTTGCTAGGACAGGGTCCTACAATGAGCAGTTCTTC.

This clone was counted between two and nine times. The CDR3 DNA follows: TGTGCCAGCAGCCCAAAGACTAGCGGGACCAAAGAGACCCAGTACTTC. As protein: CASSPKTSGTKETQYF. The genes are TRBV5-4 and TRBJ2-5; 11 nucleotides match TRBD2. With 4 bases clipped from V and 3 bases from J, the junction kept 8 bases outside the gene matches. The CDR3 extends over 16 amino acids. Germline CDR1 reads SGHNT; CDR2 reads YYREEE (reference sequence).

This clone appeared a few times. The chain uses TRBV5-4 and TRBJ2-4; 11 bases align to TRBD2. Germline CDR1 is SGHNT and CDR2 is YYREEE (reference sequence). CDR3 length: 14 amino acids. Unmatched junction bases numbered 2, after V lost 4 bases and J lost 5 bases. The CDR3 protein is CASSLGLAENIQYF. The CDR3 nucleotides read TGTGCCAGCAGCCTGGGACTAGCGGAAAACATTCAGTACTTC.